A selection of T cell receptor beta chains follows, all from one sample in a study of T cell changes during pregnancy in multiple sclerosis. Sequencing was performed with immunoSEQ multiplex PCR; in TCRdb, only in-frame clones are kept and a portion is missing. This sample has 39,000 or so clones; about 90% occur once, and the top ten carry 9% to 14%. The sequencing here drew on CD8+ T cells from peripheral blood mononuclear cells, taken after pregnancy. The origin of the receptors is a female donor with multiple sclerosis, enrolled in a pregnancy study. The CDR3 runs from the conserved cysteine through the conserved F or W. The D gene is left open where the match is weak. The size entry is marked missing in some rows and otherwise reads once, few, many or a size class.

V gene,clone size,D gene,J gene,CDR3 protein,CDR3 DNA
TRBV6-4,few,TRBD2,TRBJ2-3,CASSDSSGGASTDTQYF,TGTGCCAGCAGCGATTCTAGCGGGGGGGCCTCTACAGATACGCAGTATTTT
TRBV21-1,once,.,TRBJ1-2,CASTNNPKRGYTF,TGTGCCAGCACCAATAACCCGAAGAGAGGCTACACCTTC
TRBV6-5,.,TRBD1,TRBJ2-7,CASSTTGTGSYEQYF,TGTGCCAGCAGTACCACCGGGACAGGGTCCTACGAGCAGTACTTC
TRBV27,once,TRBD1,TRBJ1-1,CASSLAGGGEAFF,TGTGCCAGCAGTTTAGCAGGGGGCGGTGAAGCTTTCTTT
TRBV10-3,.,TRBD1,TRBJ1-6,CAIRTGGEGSPLHF,TGTGCCATCCGTACAGGGGGCGAGGGTTCACCCCTCCACTTT
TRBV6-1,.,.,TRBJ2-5,CASISQGTQYF,TGTGCCAGCATCTCACAGGGGACCCAGTACTTC
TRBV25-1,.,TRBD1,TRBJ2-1,CASSERDSSYNEQFF,TGTGCCAGCAGTGAACGGGACAGCTCATACAATGAGCAGTTCTTC
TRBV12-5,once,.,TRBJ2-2,CASGLTGGRRGGELFF,TGTGCTAGTGGTTTGACTGGCGGACGGAGGGGCGGGGAGCTGTTTTTT
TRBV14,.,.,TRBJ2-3,CASSHFRGSTDTQYF,TGTGCCAGCAGCCACTTCCGGGGAAGCACAGATACGCAGTATTTT
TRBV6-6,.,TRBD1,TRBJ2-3,CASSYSDRASTDTQYF,TGTGCCAGCAGTTACTCGGACAGGGCTAGCACAGATACGCAGTATTTT
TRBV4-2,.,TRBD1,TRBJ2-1,CASSRNRGTYNEQFF,TGTGCCAGCAGCCGGAACAGGGGGACCTACAATGAGCAGTTCTTC
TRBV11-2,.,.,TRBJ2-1,CASSLSAGQSYNEQFF,TGTGCCAGCAGCTTAAGTGCGGGACAGTCCTACAATGAGCAGTTCTTC
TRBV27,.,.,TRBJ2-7,CASSYEPGYEQYF,TGTGCCAGCAGTTACGAGCCGGGCTACGAGCAGTACTTC
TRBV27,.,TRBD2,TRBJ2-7,CASSLYAAGSYEQYF,TGTGCCAGCAGTTTATATGCAGCGGGGTCCTACGAGCAGTACTTC
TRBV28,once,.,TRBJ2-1,CASSAPPLRPPYNEQFF,TGTGCCAGCAGTGCCCCTCCCTTGAGGCCCCCCTACAATGAGCAGTTCTTC
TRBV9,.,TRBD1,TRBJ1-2,CASSVRTGGHYGYTF,TGTGCCAGCAGCGTAAGGACAGGGGGCCACTATGGCTACACCTTC
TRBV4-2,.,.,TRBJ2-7,CASSQDGSYEQYF,TGTGCCAGCAGCCAAGACGGTAGCTACGAGCAGTACTTC
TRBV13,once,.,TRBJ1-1,CASSSGGRRNTEAFF,TGTGCCAGCAGCTCCGGAGGGAGGAGGAACACTGAAGCTTTCTTT
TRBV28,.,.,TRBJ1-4,CASSFSPGDATNEKLFF,TGTGCCAGCAGTTTCTCCCCCGGGGATGCAACTAATGAAAAACTGTTTTTT
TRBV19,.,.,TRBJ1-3,CASSPRGVRGNTIYF,TGTGCCAGTAGCCCCAGGGGTGTGAGAGGAAACACCATATATTTT
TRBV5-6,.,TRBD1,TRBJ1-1,CASSLETGPRGTEAFF,TGTGCCAGCAGCTTGGAGACAGGGCCACGTGGGACTGAAGCTTTCTTT
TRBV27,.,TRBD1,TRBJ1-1,CASSFWTGTNTEAFF,TGTGCCAGCAGTTTCTGGACAGGGACGAACACTGAAGCTTTCTTT
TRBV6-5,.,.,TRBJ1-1,CASSYSGANTEAFF,TGTGCCAGCAGTTACTCGGGGGCGAACACTGAAGCTTTCTTT
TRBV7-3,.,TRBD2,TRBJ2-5,CASSLGGSRQETQYF,TGTGCCAGCAGCTTGGGCGGGAGTCGACAAGAGACCCAGTACTTC